Following are 28 T cell receptor beta chains from one sample sequenced in a study of cytotoxic CD8 clonotypes in ibrutinib-treated CLL. Profiling relied on immunoSEQ multiplex PCR, and the TCRdb table lists in-frame clones only, not all of them. There are some 130,000 clones in the sample; more than 75% occur only once, and 4.5% to 6.5% lies in the top ten. The specimen comprised PBMCs, sampled after 24 months of ibrutinib treatment. The receptors were gathered from a human donor with chronic lymphocytic leukemia.

This clone was detected only once. The V gene is TRBV11-2, the J gene TRBJ2-7; D is possibly TRBD1 (6 bases). The germline V and J ends were trimmed by 5 bases and 4 bases, with 12 bases remaining between them. The CDR3 runs to 13 residues. Germline CDR1 SGHAT, CDR2 FQNNGV. The CDR3 reads CASSTNRAYEQYF. Written as DNA, the CDR3 is TGTGCCAGCAGCACAAACAGGGCATACGAGCAGTACTTC.

The chain recombines TRBV6-8 with TRBJ2-1, with TRBD2 identical over 7 bases. The CDR3 is 13 amino acids. The J segment lost 7 bases and the V segment lost 6 bases, leaving 6 bases of the junction unmatched. Germline V gene lookup returns CDR1 MNHGY and CDR2 SAAAGT. The CDR3 spells CASRPGGGNEQFF. In DNA, the CDR3 is TGTGCCAGCAGGCCGGGAGGAGGGAATGAGCAGTTCTTC.

This clone has only a few counts. As DNA, the CDR3 is TGCGCCAGCAGCCCCCTAGCGGGGGGCCGGCCAGATACGCAGTATTTT. Protein sequence: CASSPLAGGRPDTQYF. The chain links TRBV5-1 to TRBJ2-3; 11 nucleotides match TRBD2. Trimming took 4 bases from V and 4 from J; bases not matched to a gene: 8. CDR1 and CDR2 from the germline V gene are SGHRS and YFSETQ. This CDR3 is built from 16 residues.

This chain links TRBV9 with TRBJ2-7; no clear D. Germline values: CDR1 SGDLS, CDR2 YYNGEE. This CDR3 region has 14 residues. V lost 4 bases, J lost 5 bases, and 16 bases lay in between. CDR3 nucleotide sequence: TGTGCCAGCAGCCTCCTGCCGTGGCCGGACGAGCAGTACTTC. Encoded protein: CASSLLPWPDEQYF.

V usage is TRBV29-1 and J usage is TRBJ1-1; 7 nucleotides match TRBD1. V lost 6 bases and J lost 3; bases outside the gene matches: 10. CDR3 size: 14 residues. In germline, CDR1 is SQVTM, CDR2 ANQGSEA. The CDR3 DNA sequence: TGCAGCGTAACTAGACAGGGTGGGGACACTGAAGCTTTCTTT. This translates into CSVTRQGGDTEAFF.

This chain connects TRBV14 to TRBJ1-2, with 7 bases that match TRBD1. The CDR3 sequence is 13 residues long. Germline CDR1 is SGHDN and CDR2 is FVKESK. V was pared by 4 bases and J by 3 bases, with 2 bases of the junction left unmatched. CDR3 sequence (DNA): TGTGCCAGCAGCCCACAGGGGTACTATGGCTACACCTTC. This sequence encodes CASSPQGYYGYTF. Full variable domain (missing parts from reference TRBV14 and TRBJ1-2): EAGVTQFPSHSVIEKGQTVTLRCDPISGHDNLYWYRRVMGKEIKFLLHFVKESKQDESGMPNNRFLAERTGGTYSTLKVQPAELEDSGVYFCASSPQGYYGYTFGSGTRLTVV.

The chain has TRBV30 and TRBJ2-7; a weak D match, TRBD1 (6 bases). This CDR3 comprises 14 residues. CDR1 and CDR2 from the germline V gene are GTSNPN and SVGIG (reference sequence). Trimming shortened V by 2 bases and J by 5 bases, and 16 bases separated the two germline ends. DNA of the CDR3: TGTGCCTGGAGTCCCCACGACAGGATCCACGAGCAGTACTTC. Protein product: CAWSPHDRIHEQYF. The whole variable domain, filled in from reference TRBV30 and TRBJ2-7, reads SQTIHQWPATLVQPVGSPLSLECTVEGTSNPNLYWYRQAAGRGLQLLFYSVGIGQISSEVPQNLSASRPQDRQFILSSKKLLLSDSGFYLCAWSPHDRIHEQYFGPGTRLTVT.

The chain recombines TRBV20-1 with TRBJ1-2, with D perhaps TRBD1 (6 bases). Looked up from germline, CDR1 is DFQATT and CDR2 is SNEGSKA (reference sequence). CDR3 length: 11 amino acids. V was shortened by 7 bases and J by 8 bases, with 14 bases between the two germline ends. The CDR3 coding sequence is TGCAGTGAGTCAGGGGAGGAGGGCTACACCTTC. Protein: CSESGEEGYTF.

The V gene is TRBV19, the J gene TRBJ2-3; D may be TRBD1 or TRBD2 (5 bases each). There are 12 residues in the CDR3. Trimming took off 3 bases at V and 4 bases at J, with 5 bases between the two ends. The germline V gene encodes CDR1 LNHDA and CDR2 SQIVND (reference sequence). CDR3 region: CASSMGADTQYF. CDR3 sequence (DNA): TGTGCCAGTAGTATGGGGGCAGATACGCAGTATTTT.

The genes are TRBV2 and TRBJ1-1; D gene ambiguous. V shed 4 bases and J shed 1 base, with 10 bases lying between them. The germline gives CDR1 SNHLY, CDR2 FYNNEI. This CDR3 has 14 amino acids. CDR3 in amino acids: CASSGHRRNTEAFF. The CDR3 DNA follows: TGTGCCAGCAGTGGGCACCGCAGGAACACTGAAGCTTTCTTT.

The CDR3 here is CASSGGGWGQGLFDEQYF. CDR3 coding DNA: TGTGCCAGCAGCGGAGGGGGTTGGGGACAGGGCTTGTTCGACGAGCAGTACTTC. The chain combines TRBV9 with TRBJ2-7; the match to TRBD1 covers 9 bases. The CDR3 covers 18 residues. V lost 3 bases, J lost 5 bases, and 18 bases stayed unmatched. The V gene's germline CDR1 is SGDLS and CDR2 YYNGEE.

The CDR3 region is CASSLAGPWTEAFF. DNA of the CDR3: TGTGCCAGCAGCTTGGCGGGGCCGTGGACTGAAGCTTTCTTT. This chain connects TRBV7-2 to TRBJ1-1; tentative D call: TRBD1 (5 bases). Germline CDR1 reads SGHTA; CDR2 reads FQGNSA. The CDR3 has 14 residues. V lost 3 bases and J 5 bases, leaving 13 bases between the germline ends.

The V gene is TRBV18, the J gene TRBJ2-2, with 11 bases identical to TRBD2. The germline V gene has CDR1 KGHSH and CDR2 LQKENI. The CDR3 extends over 16 amino acids. The junction had 5 bases not matched to a gene; V was cut back by 3 bases and J by 5 bases. CDR3 nucleotides: TGTGCCAGCTCACCTGGACTAGCGGGCCCGACCGGGGAGCTGTTTTTT. Translation gives CASSPGLAGPTGELFF.

This chain joins TRBV5-8 and TRBJ2-5; 10 nucleotides match TRBD2. The CDR3 runs to 18 residues. V dropped 0 bases and J dropped 5; count of bases not matched to a gene: 13. Germline CDR1 reads SGHTS; CDR2 reads YDEGEE. CDR3 residues: CASSLGASGGHYGETQYF. CDR3 bases: TGTGCCAGCAGCTTGGGTGCTAGCGGGGGCCACTATGGGGAGACCCAGTACTTC.

Details on this clone: In the same sample, other DNA sequences code for this CDR3. The chain links TRBV7-2 to TRBJ1-5; a possible D gene is TRBD1 (5 bases). The CDR3 is 14 residues long. Trimming stripped 3 bases from V and 3 bases from J, with 9 bases between. CDR1 SGHTA and CDR2 FQGNSA come from the germline V gene. The DNA for the CDR3 is TGTGCCAGCAGCTTGGGGGGGGTCAATCAGCCCCAGCATTTT. Translated, it gives CASSLGGVNQPQHF.

Comment on this clone: This may arise from a read error, as a much more abundant clone is one base away. The sample has other DNA sequences that encode this CDR3 too. The chain couples TRBV18 to TRBJ2-1; possibly TRBD1 for D (6 bases). The V and J ends lost 0 bases and 6 bases respectively, with 6 bases between them. The CDR3 is 13 amino acids. Per the germline V gene, CDR1 is KGHSH and CDR2 is LQKENI. The CDR3 spells CASSPPGGNEQFF. CDR3 DNA sequence: TGTGCCAGCTCACCACCAGGGGGCAATGAGCAGTTCTTC.

This chain links TRBV7-2 with TRBJ2-1; 7 bases align to TRBD2. V shed 2 bases, J shed 9 bases, and the junction held 13 bases outside the gene matches. CDR3 length: 16 amino acids. Per germline, CDR1 SGHTA and CDR2 FQGNSA. In DNA form, the CDR3 reads TGTGCCAGCAGCTTACCCCCCCTACTAGCGTCGGCTGAGCAGTTCTTC. Residues: CASSLPPLLASAEQFF.

The chain employs TRBV6-1 and TRBJ2-7; the match to TRBD2 covers 7 bases. Germline loops: CDR1 MNHNS, CDR2 SASEGT. V shed 7 bases, J shed 6 bases, and the junction held 15 bases outside the gene matches. This CDR3 is 15 amino acids long. This CDR3 is CASTNLGQGGAEQYF. The CDR3 DNA is TGTGCCAGCACAAACCTGGGGCAGGGAGGGGCCGAGCAGTACTTC.

The chain carries TRBV6-5 and TRBJ2-2; D is undetermined. The V and J ends lost 8 bases and 4 bases respectively, with 11 bases between them. The CDR3 runs 13 residues. Germline-derived CDR1 and CDR2 are MNHEY and SVGAGI. The CDR3 protein is CASARQITGELFF. As DNA, the CDR3 is TGTGCCAGCGCGCGGCAGATCACCGGGGAGCTGTTTTTT.

This clone was seen a few times. Other DNA sequences from this sample encode an identical CDR3 as well. V is TRBV6-6 and J is TRBJ1-4, with D unclear. Deletions cut 0 bases from V and 3 bases from J, with 8 bases between. This CDR3 contains 15 residues. Germline V gene sequence: CDR1 MNHNY, CDR2 SVGAGI (reference sequence). This CDR3 is CASSYSGEPNEKLFF. CDR3 sequence (DNA): TGTGCCAGCAGTTACTCTGGGGAGCCTAATGAAAAACTGTTTTTT.

J is TRBJ1-1 and V is TRBV28, with D hard to call. V was cut by 7 bases and J by 8 bases, with 14 bases left in between. The length of the CDR3 is 12 residues. CDR1 is MDHEN and CDR2 is SYDVKM in the germline V gene. The CDR3 reads CASMVPRKEAFF. CDR3 in DNA: TGTGCCAGCATGGTCCCTCGGAAGGAAGCTTTCTTT.

This rearrangement joins TRBV19 to TRBJ2-5; D is possibly TRBD2 (6 bases). V gave up 5 bases and J gave up 4 bases, with 11 bases separating them. Germline assignment: CDR1 LNHDA and CDR2 SQIVND (reference sequence). The CDR3 has 13 residues. CDR3 in DNA: TGTGCCAGTAGTTCCGGGAGACGAGAGACCCAGTACTTC. Translation: CASSSGRRETQYF.

The chain couples TRBV19 to TRBJ2-7; D ambiguous. In germline, CDR1 is LNHDA, CDR2 SQIVND (reference sequence). The germline V and J ends were trimmed by 6 bases and 1 base, with 10 bases remaining between them. The CDR3 length is 13 residues. The CDR3 sequence is CASRMSISYEQYF. CDR3 coding DNA: TGTGCCAGTAGGATGTCCATATCCTACGAGCAGTACTTC.

The chain's CDR3 is CASSAADGETQYF. DNA for the CDR3: TGTGCCAGCAGTGCGGCAGACGGGGAGACCCAGTACTTC. V gene TRBV6-4 combines with J gene TRBJ2-5; D is unresolved. The CDR3 runs to 13 residues. Trimming pared 4 bases from V and 5 bases from J, leaving 11 bases between. The germline gives CDR1 MRHNA, CDR2 SNTAGT.

The chain combines TRBV4-3 with TRBJ2-7; D remains unclear. The CDR3 has 14 residues. Germline V gene data show CDR1 as LGHNA and CDR2 as YSLEER. The V gene lost 0 bases and the J gene lost 2 bases, with 8 bases spanning the gap. CDR3 protein: CASSQEYSTYEQYF. CDR3 sequence (DNA): TGCGCCAGCAGCCAAGAGTACAGTACCTACGAGCAGTACTTC.

The chain links TRBV27 to TRBJ2-3, with a tentative D call TRBD2 (5 bases). Looked up from germline, CDR1 is MNHEY and CDR2 is SMNVEV (reference sequence). The CDR3 has 14 amino acids. Trimming pared 2 bases from V and 5 bases from J, leaving 11 bases between. In DNA form, the CDR3 reads TGTGCCAGCAGTTTAATGTACCGGGGAGATACGCAGTATTTT. This encodes CASSLMYRGDTQYF.

The gene calls are TRBV7-2 and TRBJ2-3; 10 bases line up with TRBD1. After removal of 5 bases from V and 8 bases from J, the junction contained 7 bases not matched to a gene. The CDR3 contains 14 residues. From germline, CDR1 is SGHTA and CDR2 FQGNSA. The CDR3 sequence is CASSPGQGWSTQYF. The CDR3 region has the DNA TGTGCCAGCAGCCCGGGACAGGGGTGGAGTACGCAGTATTTT.

The chain is built from TRBV11-1 and TRBJ1-4; D is ambiguous. The V gene lost 2 bases and the J gene lost 5 bases, with 9 bases spanning the gap. From germline, CDR1 is SGHAT and CDR2 FQDESV (reference sequence). CDR3 length: 14 residues. Written as DNA, the CDR3 is TGTGCCAGCAGCTTACGGCCAGACAATGAAAAACTGTTTTTT. Protein: CASSLRPDNEKLFF.